The entry below gives a single TCR beta chain sequence along with its context. V dropped 4 bases and J dropped 7; count of bases not matched to a gene: 7. The CDR3 sequence is 16 residues long. CDR1 and CDR2 from the germline V gene are SGHDN and FVKESK. The data belong to a study of blood T cell repertoires in COVID-19. Study-level background: The cDNA or gDNA used as material had been derived from T cells, B-cell-depleted T cells, or PBMCs.

TCRdb's copy holds only in-frame clones and misses some; the assay was immunoSEQ multiplex PCR. Of tens of thousands of clones detected, over 75% appear once; the ten largest clones hold nearly 45%. The TCR comes from a human donor in a cohort sampled during active COVID-19. Sequencing used peripheral blood. The chain links TRBV14 to TRBJ2-1, with 13 bases identical to TRBD2. CDR3 residues: CASSRTSGGLRNEQFF. The CDR3 DNA follows: TGTGCCAGCAGCCGGACTAGCGGGGGCCTTCGGAATGAGCAGTTCTTC.